What follows are 31 T cell receptor beta chains derived from one specimen sequenced in a study of identifying expanded T cells in peripheral blood. TCRdb's copy holds only in-frame clones and misses some; the assay was immunoSEQ multiplex PCR. The table includes roughly 100,000 clones, around nine tenths detected once. The sequenced material came from blood. These receptors came from a person aged 18 to 75 in good health.

The gene calls are TRBV6-1 and TRBJ1-5; TRBD1 agrees at 7 bases. The ends lost 6 bases at V and 2 bases at J; junction bases unmatched: 1. Per the germline V gene, CDR1 is MNHNS and CDR2 is SASEGT. This CDR3 region has 13 residues. The CDR3 DNA reads as TGTGCCAGCAGCGGGACAGGCAATCAGCCCCAGCATTTT. Translation gives CASSGTGNQPQHF.

There are a few counts of this clone. The chain is built from TRBV2 and TRBJ2-5, with 8 bases fitting TRBD2. With V trimmed by 4 bases and J by 5 bases, 12 bases remained unmatched. Germline V gives CDR1 SNHLY, CDR2 FYNNEI. The CDR3 sequence is 16 residues long. The CDR3 DNA is TGTGCCAGCAGTGCCTACGGGAGGGGAGCGGGGGAGACCCAGTACTTC. Its protein product is CASSAYGRGAGETQYF.

This chain uses TRBV19 with TRBJ1-2; 9 bases agree with TRBD1. The CDR3 runs 14 residues. V lost 5 bases, J lost 3 bases, and 4 bases stayed unmatched. Germline V gene lookup returns CDR1 LNHDA and CDR2 SQIVND (reference sequence). CDR3 in amino acids: CASSFRDRDYGYTF. CDR3 DNA sequence: TGTGCCAGTAGTTTCCGGGACAGGGACTATGGCTACACCTTC.

V and J are TRBV27 and TRBJ2-7, with D tentatively TRBD2 (5 bases). The length of the CDR3 is 15 residues. In germline, CDR1 is MNHEY, CDR2 SMNVEV (reference sequence). V lost 10 bases to trimming and J lost 3 bases, with 22 bases between them. The CDR3 DNA sequence: TGTGCCATCGACCGGGCGACAAAGGGAGACTACGAGCAGTACTTC. Protein sequence: CAIDRATKGDYEQYF.

This chain uses TRBV2 with TRBJ2-3; 8 bases are shared with TRBD2. The J segment lost 6 bases and the V segment lost 1 base, leaving 3 bases of the junction unmatched. The germline V gene encodes CDR1 SNHLY and CDR2 FYNNEI. The CDR3 runs to 14 residues. CDR3 sequence reads: CASSEGGLGDTQYF. CDR3 DNA sequence: TGTGCCAGCAGTGAAGGGGGACTAGGCGATACGCAGTATTTT.

The CDR3 loop reads CSVGQGGNSPLHF. The CDR3 bases are TGCAGCGTCGGACAGGGGGGCAATTCACCCCTCCACTTT. The chain has TRBV29-1 and TRBJ1-6; 10 positions match TRBD1. The germline V gene encodes CDR1 SQVTM and CDR2 ANQGSEA. V dropped 6 bases and J dropped 7; count of bases not matched to a gene: 3. CDR3 size: 13 residues.

The V call is TRBV19, the J call TRBJ2-3; D is unclear. From germline, CDR1 is LNHDA and CDR2 SQIVND (reference sequence). Trimming pared 5 bases from V and 6 bases from J, leaving 9 bases between. The CDR3 is 12 residues long. CDR3 region: CASSLGVDTQYF. CDR3 DNA sequence: TGTGCCAGTAGTCTGGGCGTGGATACGCAGTATTTT.

This clone was found once. The genes are TRBV5-1 and TRBJ1-1, with D possibly TRBD1 on 5 matching bases. Germline-derived CDR1 and CDR2 are SGHRS and YFSETQ. The CDR3 loop spans 15 amino acids. V lost 0 bases to trimming and J lost 0 bases, with 9 bases between them. CDR3 bases: TGCGCCAGCAGCTTGGGGGGGAGCATGAACACTGAAGCTTTCTTT. This sequence encodes CASSLGGSMNTEAFF.

The rearrangement joins TRBV9 to TRBJ1-2; D call uncertain. V lost 3 bases, J lost 6 bases, and 9 bases lay in between. CDR3 length: 12 residues. Germline CDR1 and CDR2: SGDLS and YYNGEE. The CDR3 loop reads CASSEGSHGYTF. The CDR3 nucleotides read TGTGCCAGCAGCGAGGGATCACATGGCTACACCTTC.

This chain connects TRBV28 to TRBJ1-5; TRBD1 agrees at 7 bases. The germline V gene encodes CDR1 MDHEN and CDR2 SYDVKM. The CDR3 runs 13 residues. After removal of 7 bases from V and 5 bases from J, the junction contained 5 bases not matched to a gene. CDR3 in amino acids: CASITGAYQPQHF. CDR3 DNA sequence: TGTGCCAGCATAACAGGGGCATATCAGCCCCAGCATTTT.

The CDR3 spells CAISLGTTYEQYF. DNA of the CDR3: TGTGCCATCAGTCTCGGCACGACCTACGAGCAGTACTTC. This chain joins TRBV10-3 and TRBJ2-7; no clear D gene. There are 13 residues in the CDR3. Germline assignment: CDR1 ENHRY and CDR2 SYGVKD. V lost 5 bases and J 2 bases, leaving 10 bases between the germline ends.

J is TRBJ2-6 and V is TRBV19, with D maybe TRBD1 (5 bases). The CDR3 spans 16 residues. Germline CDR1 LNHDA, CDR2 SQIVND (reference sequence). V was clipped by 3 bases and J by 2 bases, with 11 bases between them. Here the CDR3 reads CASSMVRAPGANVLTF. DNA of the CDR3: TGTGCCAGTAGTATGGTCAGGGCACCTGGGGCCAACGTCCTGACTTTC.

This chain links TRBV19 with TRBJ1-2, with TRBD1 matching over 8 bases. The CDR3 runs 14 residues. V was clipped by 5 bases and J by 4 bases; unmatched bases: 6. Germline CDR1 and CDR2: LNHDA and SQIVND (reference sequence). CDR3 region: CASSSRGTGYGYTF. CDR3 in DNA: TGTGCCAGTAGTTCCCGGGGGACAGGCTATGGCTACACCTTC.

The chain uses TRBV29-1 and TRBJ2-3; possibly TRBD1 or TRBD2 for D (6 bases each). Germline lookup yields CDR1 SQVTM and CDR2 ANQGSEA. Trimming removed 4 bases at V and 6 bases at J, with 17 bases between. The CDR3 has 14 amino acids. CDR3 nucleotides: TGCAGCGTTGTAGTAGGGGGGCGCCTTGATACGCAGTATTTT. Amino acid sequence: CSVVVGGRLDTQYF.

This chain links TRBV10-3 with TRBJ2-5, with D possibly TRBD1 on 5 matching bases. The CDR3 sequence is 14 residues long. Deletions cut 3 bases from V and 2 bases from J, with 10 bases between. CDR1 and CDR2 (germline): ENHRY, SYGVKD. As DNA, the CDR3 is TGTGCCATCAGTGAATCTGGGGCTCAAGAGACCCAGTACTTC. Protein sequence: CAISESGAQETQYF.

The chain carries TRBV4-3 and TRBJ1-1, with a possible D match to TRBD1 (5 bases). V lost 0 bases and J lost 0, with 11 bases in between. CDR3 size: 16 residues. Germline CDR1 LGHNA, CDR2 YSLEER. The CDR3 DNA is TGCGCCAGCAGCCAAGAACTGGGGACGGTGAACACTGAAGCTTTCTTT. This encodes CASSQELGTVNTEAFF.

V and J are TRBV13 and TRBJ2-7; 8 positions agree with TRBD2. Germline CDR1 and CDR2: PRHDT and FYEKMQ (reference sequence). V shed 0 bases and J 0 bases; nucleotides not matched to a gene: 4. This CDR3 region has 16 residues. The CDR3 spells CASSLGAGLDSYEQYF. CDR3 sequence (DNA): TGTGCCAGCAGCTTAGGCGCGGGACTAGACTCCTACGAGCAGTACTTC.

This clone was seen a handful of times. The chain uses TRBV4-2 and TRBJ1-5; weak D call: TRBD1 (6 bases). Germline V CDR1 and CDR2: LGHNA, YNFKEQ. V dropped 0 bases and J dropped 0 bases, with 12 bases sitting between them. The CDR3 length is 17 residues. The CDR3 spells CASSQDTGMNSNQPQHF. As DNA, the CDR3 is TGTGCCAGCAGCCAAGATACAGGGATGAATAGCAATCAGCCCCAGCATTTT.

V and J are TRBV19 and TRBJ1-4; D perhaps matches TRBD1 (6 bases). V gave up 7 bases and J gave up 10 bases, with 19 bases separating them. This CDR3 region has 14 residues. Germline V gene lookup returns CDR1 LNHDA and CDR2 SQIVND (reference sequence). The CDR3 DNA reads as TGTGCCAGTACTCTTCCCGCGGGGGCTGGAAAACTGTTTTTT. Protein: CASTLPAGAGKLFF.

This clone was recorded only once. V usage is TRBV29-1 and J usage is TRBJ2-3; 11 bases match TRBD1. CDR3 length: 16 residues. J was trimmed by 6 bases and V by 4 bases; bases with no gene match: 12. Germline V lookup: CDR1 SQVTM, CDR2 ANQGSEA. The CDR3: CSVVRIGQGASDTQYF. The CDR3 nucleotides are TGCAGCGTTGTTAGGATCGGACAGGGGGCGTCTGATACGCAGTATTTT.

In nucleotides, the CDR3 is TGTGCCAGCTCACCAAACAGGGGGGGCATGGATACGCAGTATTTT. The encoded protein is CASSPNRGGMDTQYF. The V call is TRBV18, the J call TRBJ2-3, with D possibly matching TRBD1 (8 bases). Germline V lookup: CDR1 KGHSH, CDR2 LQKENI. The CDR3 is made up of 15 amino acids. The germline V and J ends were trimmed by 2 bases and 6 bases, with 15 bases remaining between them.

This clone was recorded once. The V call is TRBV9, the J call TRBJ2-7; D uncertain. The CDR3 totals 14 residues. CDR1 and CDR2 (germline): SGDLS, YYNGEE. V lost 0 bases and J 3 bases, leaving 10 bases between the germline ends. The CDR3 DNA sequence: TGTGCCAGCAGCGTAGGTGACACACACTACGAGCAGTACTTC. Translating gives CASSVGDTHYEQYF.

The chain links TRBV2 to TRBJ2-7; 7 nucleotides align to TRBD2. Trimming took 8 bases from V and 7 from J; bases not matched to a gene: 2. The CDR3 is made up of 10 amino acids. Germline V gene sequence: CDR1 SNHLY, CDR2 FYNNEI. Here the CDR3 DNA reads TGTGCCAGCCTAGCGGCAGAGCAGTACTTC. Residues: CASLAAEQYF.

The chain carries TRBV15 and TRBJ1-5, with TRBD1 identical over 7 bases. V was clipped by 5 bases and J by 0 bases; unmatched bases: 10. The germline V gene encodes CDR1 LNHNV and CDR2 YYDKDF (reference sequence). The CDR3 consists of 17 residues. The CDR3, as DNA: TGTGCCACCAGCCACCCGACAGGGCCGTATAGCAATCAGCCCCAGCATTTT. Residues: CATSHPTGPYSNQPQHF.

This clone appeared a single time. The chain employs TRBV28 and TRBJ2-5; 9 nucleotides line up with TRBD2. V gave up 10 bases and J gave up 3 bases; unmatched junction bases: 9. This CDR3 contains 14 residues. Germline CDR1 reads MDHEN; CDR2 reads SYDVKM. The DNA of the CDR3 is TGTGCCACCACGGGCGGGGGGGAGGAAGAGACCCAGTACTTC. Protein: CATTGGGEEETQYF.

The rearrangement links TRBV10-3 to TRBJ2-2; 12 bases fit TRBD1. Germline V CDR1 and CDR2: ENHRY, SYGVKD. CDR3 size: 14 residues. V lost 10 bases, J lost 7 bases, and 7 bases stayed unmatched. For the CDR3, the DNA is TGTGCCACTCGGGACAGGGGGCAGGGCGGGGAGCTGTTTTTT. This codes for CATRDRGQGGELFF.

This clone was seen a single time. V gene TRBV14 combines with J gene TRBJ2-7; D not resolved. V was pared by 1 base and J by 4 bases, with 5 bases between. This CDR3 contains 12 residues. Germline-derived CDR1 and CDR2 are SGHDN and FVKESK. The CDR3, as DNA: TGTGCCAGCAGCCAAGGCAGATACGAGCAGTACTTC. Its protein product is CASSQGRYEQYF.

The chain has TRBV19 and TRBJ2-7; D may be TRBD2 (6 bases). V was pared by 6 bases and J by 2 bases, with 11 bases between. CDR3 size: 13 residues. In germline, CDR1 is LNHDA, CDR2 SQIVND (reference sequence). CDR3 sequence reads: CASSERATYEQYF. In DNA, the CDR3 is TGTGCCAGTAGCGAGCGGGCAACCTACGAGCAGTACTTC.

The chain carries TRBV7-2 and TRBJ2-3, with D possibly being TRBD1 (6 bases). CDR1 and CDR2 from the germline V gene are SGHTA and FQGNSA. Trimming cost V 5 bases and J 2 bases, with 11 bases left between them. The CDR3 runs to 14 residues. CDR3 in DNA: TGTGCCAGCAGCCCGGGACAAGCCACAGATACGCAGTATTTT. Translated: CASSPGQATDTQYF.

The chain couples TRBV5-1 to TRBJ2-7, with 7 bases matching TRBD1. The length of the CDR3 is 13 residues. Germline trimming cut 3 bases from V and 0 bases from J; bases unmatched to any gene: 0. CDR1 and CDR2 (germline): SGHRS, YFSETQ. The CDR3 is CASSWDSSYEQYF. In DNA form, the CDR3 reads TGCGCCAGCAGCTGGGACAGCTCCTACGAGCAGTACTTC.

This chain joins TRBV28 and TRBJ2-5; TRBD2 matches 10 bases. This CDR3 has 16 residues. The J segment lost 5 bases and the V segment lost 2 bases, leaving 8 bases of the junction unmatched. CDR1 MDHEN and CDR2 SYDVKM come from the germline V gene. In DNA, the CDR3 is TGTGCCAGCAGTTTACAGCCTAGCGGGAGTAGTGAGACCCAGTACTTC. Encoded protein: CASSLQPSGSSETQYF.